The 31 T cell receptor beta chains presented below share a single source sample, sequenced in a study of T cell repertoires in cytomegalovirus infection. TCRdb independently ran MiXCR on the reads; one entry per CDR3 protein. The sample has around 450,000 distinct CDR3 sequences, approximately 10% seen once. Sequencing used PBMCs. Every receptor here comes from a human donor in good health (CMV status not recorded). Some clones in this sample may be carry-over from other donors' samples.

Only a few counts were recorded for this clonotype. V gene TRBV6-2 or TRBV6-3 combines with J gene TRBJ2-1; D call uncertain. The CDR3 covers 13 residues. From germline, CDR1 is MNHEY and CDR2 SVGEGT. V gave up 2 bases and J gave up 6 bases, with 8 bases separating them. This chain's CDR3 is CASSYGLSNEQFF. The CDR3 nucleotides are TGTGCCAGCAGTTACGGCCTATCCAATGAGCAGTTCTTC.

This clonotype was seen a few times. The rearrangement links TRBV3-1 to TRBJ2-3; D is tentatively TRBD1 or TRBD2 (7 bases each). The CDR3 has 16 amino acids. V was shortened by 4 bases and J by 2 bases, with 16 bases between the two germline ends. Germline V lookup: CDR1 LGHDT, CDR2 YNNKEL (reference sequence). CDR3 loop: CASSLAGDSATDTQYF. The DNA of the CDR3 is TGTGCCAGCAGCCTTGCGGGGGACAGCGCCACAGATACGCAGTATTTT.

This clonotype was seen many times. V usage is TRBV10-3 and J usage is TRBJ2-7; 14 positions agree with TRBD2. There are 14 residues in the CDR3. Germline lookup yields CDR1 ENHRY and CDR2 SYGVKD. Trimming at V came to 10 bases and at J to 5 bases, leaving 7 bases not matched to a gene. The DNA for the CDR3 is TGTGCCAGCGCGAAGGGACTAGCGGGAGACGAGCAGTACTTC. Encoded protein: CASAKGLAGDEQYF.

This sequence joins TRBV18 and TRBJ2-1; the match to TRBD2 covers 12 bases. Germline lookup yields CDR1 KGHSH and CDR2 LQKENI. V was clipped by 6 bases and J by 3 bases; unmatched bases: 6. CDR3 size: 16 residues. For the CDR3, the DNA is TGTGCCAGCTCGTCGACTAGCGGGGGATTCTACAATGAGCAGTTCTTC. As protein: CASSSTSGGFYNEQFF.

The chain joins TRBV12-5 to TRBJ2-1; TRBD2 matches at 10 bases. Germline V lookup: CDR1 LGHNT, CDR2 FRNRAP. CDR3 length: 16 residues. V shed 4 bases and J 0 bases; nucleotides not matched to a gene: 3. DNA for the CDR3: TGTGCTAGTGGTTCGCAGCGGGGGGGCTCCTACAATGAGCAGTTCTTC. It yields the protein CASGSQRGGSYNEQFF.

This clonotype was recorded many times. V gene TRBV6-1 combines with J gene TRBJ2-3, with D possibly being TRBD2 (5 bases). V was cut by 2 bases and J by 3 bases, with 12 bases left in between. Per germline, CDR1 MNHNS and CDR2 SASEGT. The CDR3 extends over 15 amino acids. The CDR3 reads CASSESSTRTDTQYF. The CDR3 DNA sequence: TGTGCCAGCAGTGAATCCTCAACTAGGACAGATACGCAGTATTTT.

This clonotype was observed a few times. This chain connects TRBV30 to TRBJ2-1; 10 nucleotides align to TRBD2. The CDR3 is 15 amino acids. CDR1 and CDR2 (germline): GTSNPN, SVGIG (reference sequence). V lost 0 bases and J lost 9; bases outside the gene matches: 8. In nucleotides, the CDR3 is TGTGCCTGGAGTGTTCGGGGACTAGCGAGGGGTGAGCAGTTCTTC. Its protein product is CAWSVRGLARGEQFF. Drawing the rest from reference TRBV30 and TRBJ2-1, the complete variable domain is SQTIHQWPATLVQPVGSPLSLECTVEGTSNPNLYWYRQAAGRGLQLLFYSVGIGQISSEVPQNLSASRPQDRQFILSSKKLLLSDSGFYLCAWSVRGLARGEQFFGPGTRLTVL.

This clonotype was picked up many times. V and J are TRBV11-2 and TRBJ2-7, with D unclear. Germline loops: CDR1 SGHAT, CDR2 FQNNGV. The V gene lost 4 bases and the J gene lost 4 bases, with 20 bases spanning the gap. The CDR3 has 16 amino acids. This chain's CDR3 is CASSSMALKVGYEQYF. The CDR3 DNA reads as TGTGCCAGCAGCTCTATGGCCCTAAAGGTTGGTTACGAGCAGTACTTC. Drawing the rest from reference TRBV11-2 and TRBJ2-7, the complete variable domain is EAGVAQSPRYKIIEKRQSVAFWCNPISGHATLYWYQQILGQGPKLLIQFQNNGVVDDSQLPKDRFSAERLKGVDSTLKIQPAKLEDSAVYLCASSSMALKVGYEQYFGPGTRLTVT.

The chain has TRBV2 and TRBJ2-5, with D perhaps matching TRBD2 (5 bases). The V and J ends lost 10 bases and 5 bases respectively, with 17 bases between them. Germline CDR1 and CDR2: SNHLY and FYNNEI. CDR3 size: 13 residues. CDR3 in DNA: TGTGCCACCCCTCCCTTGGGCGGGGAGACCCAGTACTTC. Translated, it gives CATPPLGGETQYF.

The rearrangement uses TRBV7-3 and TRBJ1-1; maybe TRBD1 (6 bases). V dropped 4 bases and J dropped 10 bases, with 16 bases sitting between them. Germline assignment: CDR1 SGHTA and CDR2 FQGTGA. The CDR3 length is 13 residues. CDR3 amino acids: CASSSGVGSGAFF. DNA of the CDR3: TGTGCCAGCAGCTCAGGGGTGGGGTCAGGAGCTTTCTTT.

The chain couples TRBV20-1 to TRBJ2-1; 11 bases line up with TRBD2. Germline CDR1 DFQATT, CDR2 SNEGSKA (reference sequence). The CDR3 covers 14 residues. V was clipped by 6 bases and J by 4 bases; unmatched bases: 5. CDR3 DNA: TGCAGTGCAGCCGGGACTAGCGGATACAATGAGCAGTTCTTC. Translation gives CSAAGTSGYNEQFF.

This clonotype occurred many times. The V call is TRBV5-4, the J call TRBJ2-5; D is possibly TRBD2 (5 bases). V dropped 0 bases and J dropped 1 base, with 10 bases sitting between them. Germline CDR1 SGHNT, CDR2 YYREEE (reference sequence). CDR3 length: 15 amino acids. The DNA of the CDR3 is TGTGCCAGCAGCTTGGTAGAAGGGAGCCAAGAGACCCAGTACTTC. Its translation: CASSLVEGSQETQYF.

The sample holds a few counts of this clonotype. The rearrangement uses TRBV12-3 or TRBV12-4 and TRBJ1-4, with D tentatively TRBD1 (5 bases). Trimming took 5 bases from V and 6 from J, leaving 19 bases between them. There are 16 residues in the CDR3. CDR3 loop: CASSTERRGADEKLFF. DNA for the CDR3: TGTGCCAGCAGTACCGAGAGGAGGGGCGCGGATGAAAAACTGTTTTTT.

The sample holds many counts of this clonotype. This chain uses TRBV7-4 with TRBJ1-2; 10 bases are a match to TRBD1. The germline CDR1 and CDR2 sequences are SGHVT and SQSDAQ. The trim removed 4 bases at V and 2 bases at J, leaving 10 bases unmatched. The CDR3 spans 17 residues. The CDR3 protein is CASSSRQGARENYGYTF. For the CDR3, the DNA is TGTGCCAGCAGCTCCAGACAGGGGGCTCGGGAGAACTATGGCTACACCTTC. Using reference TRBV7-4 and TRBJ1-2 for the parts outside the CDR3, the full variable domain is GAGVSQSPRYKVAKRGRDVALRCDSISGHVTLYWYRQTLGQGSEVLTYSQSDAQRDKSGRPSGRFSAERPERSVSTLKIQRTEQGDSAVYLCASSSRQGARENYGYTFGSGTRLTVV.

This clonotype turned up a few times. V gene TRBV5-5 combines with J gene TRBJ1-1; the D gene is possibly TRBD1 (5 bases). Germline-derived CDR1 and CDR2 are SGHKS and YYEKEE (reference sequence). The CDR3 extends over 14 amino acids. With 0 bases removed from V and 3 bases from J, the gap between germline ends came to 9 bases. In DNA form, the CDR3 reads TGTGCCAGCAGCTTGGTGGGACGGCACACTGAAGCTTTCTTT. This encodes CASSLVGRHTEAFF.

This clonotype was recorded many times. The chain uses TRBV12-3 or TRBV12-4 and TRBJ2-1, with a tentative D call TRBD2 (6 bases). This CDR3 contains 15 residues. V was pared by 3 bases and J by 6 bases, with 15 bases between. CDR3 protein: CASSFGGMGRNEQFF. In DNA, the CDR3 is TGTGCCAGCAGTTTTGGAGGGATGGGGCGCAATGAGCAGTTCTTC.

The table lists this clonotype with a few counts. The V gene is TRBV24-1, the J gene TRBJ2-4; 7 bases map to TRBD1. CDR3 length equals 17 residues. CDR1 and CDR2 from the germline V gene are KGHDR and SFDVKD. V gave up 5 bases and J gave up 0 bases; unmatched junction bases: 9. CDR3 protein: CATSARGRSLAKNIQYF. The CDR3 DNA reads as TGTGCCACCAGTGCCAGGGGGAGATCTCTAGCCAAAAACATTCAGTACTTC.

This clonotype was counted many times. The chain uses TRBV7-9 and TRBJ2-1; tentative D call: TRBD1 (5 bases). CDR3 size: 12 residues. V lost 3 bases and J 9 bases, leaving 9 bases between the germline ends. Germline V gene sequence: CDR1 SEHNR, CDR2 FQNEAQ (reference sequence). DNA for the CDR3: TGTGCCAGCAGCTTGACAGCGCCTGAGCAGTTCTTC. Translated, it gives CASSLTAPEQFF.

This clonotype was observed at least ten times. The chain combines TRBV29-1 with TRBJ2-5; 8 nucleotides match TRBD2. J was trimmed by 4 bases and V by 1 base; bases with no gene match: 11. The CDR3 runs 16 residues. Per the germline V gene, CDR1 is SQVTM and CDR2 is ANQGSEA. The CDR3 spells CSVEGGNSGIGETQYF. CDR3 DNA: TGCAGCGTTGAAGGTGGTAATAGCGGGATCGGAGAGACCCAGTACTTC.

The rearrangement uses TRBV7-3 and TRBJ2-7, with D possibly being TRBD1 (6 bases). The CDR3 is 15 residues long. Germline V lookup: CDR1 SGHTA, CDR2 FQGTGA. Trimming pared 6 bases from V and 1 base from J, leaving 16 bases between. CDR3 region: CASSHDRLTSYEQYF. In DNA form, the CDR3 reads TGTGCCAGCAGTCACGACAGGCTCACGTCCTACGAGCAGTACTTC.

This clonotype was picked up a small number of times. The chain employs TRBV5-4 and TRBJ2-3; D possibly corresponds to TRBD1 (6 bases). Germline CDR1 reads SGHNT; CDR2 reads YYREEE (reference sequence). The CDR3 runs to 15 residues. The V and J ends lost 4 bases and 4 bases respectively, with 16 bases between them. CDR3 region: CASSPRDTVADTQYF. CDR3 DNA sequence: TGTGCCAGCAGCCCCCGGGACACCGTGGCAGATACGCAGTATTTT. Together with reference TRBV5-4 and TRBJ2-3, the CDR3 gives the full variable domain: ETGVTQSPTHLIKTRGQQVTLRCSSQSGHNTVSWYQQALGQGPQFIFQYYREEENGRGNFPPRFSGLQFPNYSSELNVNALELDDSALYLCASSPRDTVADTQYFGPGTRLTVL.

This clonotype occurred a few times. The DNA of the CDR3 is TGCGCCAGCAGCTCTGACACTAGAAATTCACCCCTCCACTTT. Amino acid sequence: CASSSDTRNSPLHF. The chain combines TRBV5-1 with TRBJ1-6; D unclear. Between the trimmed V and J ends, which lost 3 bases and 7 bases, there was a span of 11 bases. The CDR3 is 14 amino acids. Germline V gives CDR1 SGHRS, CDR2 YFSETQ.

This clonotype appeared a few times. The V and J genes are TRBV5-1 and TRBJ2-5, with TRBD2 matching over 10 bases. The trim removed 3 bases at V and 2 bases at J, leaving 13 bases unmatched. The CDR3 is made up of 18 amino acids. Germline loops: CDR1 SGHRS, CDR2 YFSETQ. The CDR3 sequence is CASSSGILAGDYQETQYF. CDR3 bases: TGCGCCAGCAGCTCTGGAATCCTAGCGGGGGACTATCAAGAGACCCAGTACTTC.

This clonotype has ten or more counts. This rearrangement joins TRBV7-9 to TRBJ2-4; a possible D gene is TRBD2 (6 bases). This CDR3 has 14 residues. The germline V and J ends were trimmed by 5 bases and 7 bases, with 15 bases remaining between them. Germline CDR1 and CDR2: SEHNR and FQNEAQ (reference sequence). The CDR3 DNA is TGTGCCAGCAGCCGTCCGGGACTGGGGAACATTCAGTACTTC. Translated, it gives CASSRPGLGNIQYF.

The chain employs TRBV19 and TRBJ1-1; D unresolved. This CDR3 is 15 amino acids long. Trimming left V 0 bases short and J 0 bases short, with 8 bases between. Germline assignment: CDR1 LNHDA and CDR2 SQIVND (reference sequence). The CDR3 region has the DNA TGTGCCAGTAGTATAGAAAAGGTGGTGAACACTGAAGCTTTCTTT. Translated: CASSIEKVVNTEAFF.

This clonotype showed up many times. The chain uses TRBV7-9 and TRBJ2-7; 7 positions agree with TRBD1. The germline gives CDR1 SEHNR, CDR2 FQNEAQ (reference sequence). The ends lost 7 bases at V and 2 bases at J; junction bases unmatched: 8. This CDR3 has 14 amino acids. This CDR3 reads CASTGRDRTYEQYF. The CDR3 bases are TGTGCCAGCACCGGCAGGGACAGAACCTACGAGCAGTACTTC.

This clonotype was found many times. The V call is TRBV6-6, the J call TRBJ1-1; no clear D gene. V was pared by 7 bases and J by 2 bases, with 11 bases between. The germline V gene encodes CDR1 MNHNY and CDR2 SVGAGI (reference sequence). The CDR3 covers 13 residues. DNA of the CDR3: TGTGCCAGCACCCCGGGCCCTAACACTGAAGCTTTCTTT. Encoded protein: CASTPGPNTEAFF.

This clonotype has only a few counts. This chain links TRBV6-1 with TRBJ1-1; D not certain. V lost 6 bases, J lost 9 bases, and 23 bases lay in between. The CDR3 totals 15 residues. Per the germline V gene, CDR1 is MNHNS and CDR2 is SASEGT. CDR3: CASSNWSGGTRKAFF. Here the CDR3 DNA reads TGTGCCAGCAGCAACTGGTCGGGAGGAACTCGGAAAGCTTTCTTT.

The chain recombines TRBV19 with TRBJ1-2; unclear D gene. V dropped 8 bases and J dropped 5 bases, with 12 bases sitting between them. This CDR3 has 12 amino acids. The germline CDR1 and CDR2 sequences are LNHDA and SQIVND (reference sequence). DNA for the CDR3: TGTGCCAGTTCGGGAGGCGAATATGGCTACACCTTC. It is translated as CASSGGEYGYTF.

This clonotype was found once. A much larger clone lies one base from this, so it may be a read error. V gene TRBV7-4 combines with J gene TRBJ1-1; D gene unclear. The CDR3 has 13 residues. Trimming pared 0 bases from V and 6 bases from J, leaving 8 bases between. Germline loops: CDR1 SGHVT, CDR2 SQSDAQ. CDR3 nucleotides: TGTGCCAGCAGCTTAGCAGATCGCTCTGAAGCTTTCTTT. Translated: CASSLADRSEAFF.

This clonotype was found many times. The chain has TRBV6-5 and TRBJ1-1; perhaps TRBD1 as D (6 bases). Looked up from germline, CDR1 is MNHEY and CDR2 is SVGAGI. The CDR3 loop spans 15 amino acids. V gave up 4 bases and J gave up 8 bases, with 20 bases separating them. This CDR3 reads CASSSATGPTAEAFF. The CDR3 coding sequence is TGTGCCAGCAGTTCCGCGACAGGTCCAACAGCCGAAGCTTTCTTT.